What follows are 25 T cell receptor beta chains derived from one specimen sequenced in a study of beta chain features in type 1 diabetes. Reverse transcription of all isolated RNA meant that expressed TCRB transcripts were sequenced. Method: immunoSEQ multiplex PCR; TCRdb's copy keeps in-frame clones and lacks some. The table has fewer than 250,000 clones, 68% seen once; the top ten hold around 0.057%. Sequenced input: naive CD4+ T cells from blood. Receptor source: a man under 40 in good health.

V is TRBV9 and J is TRBJ2-3; D is perhaps TRBD2 (5 bases). CDR1 SGDLS and CDR2 YYNGEE come from the germline V gene. The CDR3 covers 16 residues. V was cut by 4 bases and J by 7 bases, with 22 bases left in between. The CDR3 region is CASSPRGGQQGNTQYF. Written as DNA, the CDR3 is TGTGCCAGCAGCCCCCGTGGCGGGCAACAAGGAAATACGCAGTATTTT.

This chain joins TRBV6-5 and TRBJ2-5; TRBD1 or TRBD2 may be the D gene (5 bases each). The CDR3 totals 14 residues. V was clipped by 5 bases and J by 5 bases, with 15 bases between them. CDR1 and CDR2 (germline): MNHEY, SVGAGI. CDR3 coding DNA: TGTGCCAGCAGTACCCGTGGGTGGGGGGAGACCCAGTACTTC. The encoded protein is CASSTRGWGETQYF.

Here the CDR3 DNA reads TGTGCCAGCAGCCTCGACAGCTACTCCTACAATGAGCAGTTCTTC. This translates into CASSLDSYSYNEQFF. V gene TRBV7-2 combines with J gene TRBJ2-1, with D perhaps TRBD1 (5 bases). Germline V gene sequence: CDR1 SGHTA, CDR2 FQGNSA. The CDR3 is 15 amino acids. V gave up 5 bases and J gave up 0 bases, with 11 bases separating them.

The gene calls are TRBV7-8 and TRBJ2-7; D remains ambiguous. Germline CDR1 is SGHVS and CDR2 is FQNEAQ. V was clipped by 8 bases and J by 3 bases, with 11 bases between them. The CDR3 is 12 residues long. The CDR3 bases are TGTGCCAGCGCCTGGGTTGACTACGAGCAGTACTTC. It encodes CASAWVDYEQYF.

Of note for this clone: A read error may account for a junction end that differs from germline. The chain joins TRBV7-2 to TRBJ2-5; the match to TRBD1 covers 7 bases. The CDR3 spans 14 residues. Germline V gene sequence: CDR1 SGHTA, CDR2 FQGNSA. CDR3 nucleotides: TGTGCCAGCAGCTTATCCCCCCAGACAGGGCCCAGGAACTTC. Translating it yields CASSLSPQTGPRNF.

The V call is TRBV7-9, the J call TRBJ2-3, with D uncertain. The CDR3 covers 12 residues. The V and J ends lost 6 bases and 5 bases respectively, with 9 bases between them. From germline, CDR1 is SEHNR and CDR2 FQNEAQ (reference sequence). CDR3 protein: CASSSRGDTQYF. CDR3 bases: TGTGCCAGCAGTTCTCGAGGAGATACGCAGTATTTT.

This clone occurred a few times. Other nucleotide sequences from this sample produce the same CDR3. The rearrangement uses TRBV29-1 and TRBJ2-1; TRBD1 matches 10 bases. The CDR3 covers 12 residues. Germline V gene lookup returns CDR1 SQVTM and CDR2 ANQGSEA. Unmatched junction bases numbered 1, after V lost 4 bases and J lost 7 bases. CDR3 amino acids: CSVGTGGNEQFF. CDR3 DNA: TGCAGCGTTGGGACAGGGGGGAATGAGCAGTTCTTC.

This chain links TRBV18 with TRBJ2-1; no clear D. The CDR3 is 13 amino acids. Germline CDR1 KGHSH, CDR2 LQKENI. Trimming pared 3 bases from V and 5 bases from J, leaving 8 bases between. CDR3 nucleotide sequence: TGTGCCAGCTCACCTTTTTCGGACAATGAGCAGTTCTTC. It yields the protein CASSPFSDNEQFF.

This clone occurred a few times. The chain joins TRBV29-1 to TRBJ1-1; D is possibly TRBD1 (5 bases). The germline V gene encodes CDR1 SQVTM and CDR2 ANQGSEA. The CDR3 length is 13 residues. Trimming took 3 bases from V and 2 from J, leaving 10 bases between them. CDR3 sequence (DNA): TGCAGCGTTGAGAACAGGCGAAACACTGAAGCTTTCTTT. Translating gives CSVENRRNTEAFF.

The genes are TRBV25-1 and TRBJ2-7, with 9 positions matching TRBD2. CDR1 and CDR2 (germline): MGHDK, SYGVNS. The CDR3 length is 16 residues. The V and J ends lost 4 bases and 2 bases, in that order; junction bases with no gene match: 9. Here the CDR3 reads CASSAPGTSRTYEQYF. CDR3 in DNA: TGTGCCAGCAGTGCCCCCGGGACTAGCCGTACCTACGAGCAGTACTTC.

The rearrangement uses TRBV5-1 and TRBJ2-7; perhaps TRBD1 as D (6 bases). CDR1 is SGHRS and CDR2 is YFSETQ in the germline V gene. Trimming left V 0 bases short and J 2 bases short, with 9 bases between. The CDR3 extends over 14 amino acids. The CDR3 region is CASSLEGGTYEQYF. For the CDR3, the DNA is TGCGCCAGCAGCTTGGAAGGGGGTACCTACGAGCAGTACTTC.

The chain has TRBV9 and TRBJ1-2; D call uncertain. V was trimmed by 0 bases and J by 2 bases, leaving 11 bases between them. CDR3 size: 15 residues. Germline assignment: CDR1 SGDLS and CDR2 YYNGEE. As DNA, the CDR3 is TGTGCCAGCAGCGTAGGTGGAGGAGGCAACTATGGCTACACCTTC. Translating gives CASSVGGGGNYGYTF.

This clone occurred a few times. CDR3 sequence reads: CASSPRDRKDTEAFF. Written as DNA, the CDR3 is TGTGCCAGCAGTCCCCGGGACAGGAAGGACACTGAAGCTTTCTTT. J is TRBJ1-1 and V is TRBV6-5, with TRBD1 matching 8 bases. The CDR3 totals 15 residues. V shed 5 bases and J 3 bases; nucleotides not matched to a gene: 8. Germline V gene sequence: CDR1 MNHEY, CDR2 SVGAGI.

This sequence joins TRBV30 and TRBJ1-2; TRBD1 agrees at 8 bases. With V trimmed by 2 bases and J by 8 bases, 4 bases remained unmatched. From germline, CDR1 is GTSNPN and CDR2 SVGIG (reference sequence). This CDR3 is 12 amino acids long. CDR3 sequence reads: CAWSQGASGYTF. Written as DNA, the CDR3 is TGTGCCTGGAGTCAGGGGGCGTCGGGCTACACCTTC.

The gene calls are TRBV29-1 and TRBJ2-1, with D perhaps assigned TRBD1 or TRBD2 (5 bases each). Germline V lookup: CDR1 SQVTM, CDR2 ANQGSEA. V lost 7 bases, J lost 6 bases, and 19 bases lay in between. This CDR3 region has 14 residues. For the CDR3, the DNA is TGCAGCGCCGAGGGGACCCAAGCCGGCAATGAGCAGTTCTTC. It is translated as CSAEGTQAGNEQFF.

The chain combines TRBV6-5 with TRBJ2-5, with D perhaps matching TRBD2 (5 bases). This CDR3 spans 14 amino acids. Trimming removed 5 bases at V and 7 bases at J, with 17 bases between. CDR1 is MNHEY and CDR2 is SVGAGI in the germline V gene. The CDR3 nucleotides read TGTGCCAGCAGTCTGTCGGGCGCCGGAGGGACCCAGTACTTC. Amino acids: CASSLSGAGGTQYF.

J is TRBJ2-7 and V is TRBV19; TRBD1 matches at 7 bases. The J segment lost 5 bases and the V segment lost 6 bases, leaving 10 bases of the junction unmatched. CDR1 LNHDA and CDR2 SQIVND come from the germline V gene (reference sequence). The CDR3 spans 14 residues. CDR3 region: CASSPGQALDEQYF. The CDR3 DNA is TGTGCCAGTAGCCCCGGACAGGCCTTGGACGAGCAGTACTTC.

This clone was seen a few times. J is TRBJ2-1 and V is TRBV2; D is perhaps TRBD1 (5 bases). In germline, CDR1 is SNHLY, CDR2 FYNNEI. The CDR3 is 11 residues long. Trimming left V 7 bases short and J 9 bases short, with 10 bases between. CDR3: CASTPRGEQFF. DNA of the CDR3: TGTGCCAGCACCCCAAGGGGTGAGCAGTTCTTC.

V usage is TRBV4-3 and J usage is TRBJ2-3; TRBD2 agrees at 11 bases. Germline trimming cut 1 base from V and 4 bases from J; bases unmatched to any gene: 4. Germline CDR1 reads LGHNA; CDR2 reads YSLEER. CDR3 length: 16 residues. This chain's CDR3 is CASSQAGSGRADTQYF. The CDR3, as DNA: TGCGCCAGCAGCCAAGCCGGTAGCGGGAGGGCAGATACGCAGTATTTT.

The CDR3 nucleotides read TGTGCCAGCAGTTCGGACAGGACGAACTACGAGCAGTACTTC. It codes for CASSSDRTNYEQYF. The chain combines TRBV6-5 with TRBJ2-7; 7 bases are shared with TRBD1. V trimming: 4 bases; J trimming: 3 bases; junction bases outside the gene matches: 6. The CDR3 runs to 14 residues. The germline gives CDR1 MNHEY, CDR2 SVGAGI.

As DNA, the CDR3 is TGTGCCTGGAGCCCCGCAGGAGATACGCAGTATTTT. It specifies CAWSPAGDTQYF. The chain links TRBV30 to TRBJ2-3; D unclear. With 3 bases removed from V and 5 bases from J, the gap between germline ends came to 9 bases. Germline V gene sequence: CDR1 GTSNPN, CDR2 SVGIG (reference sequence). The length of the CDR3 is 12 residues.

The DNA of the CDR3 is TGCAGCGCCCGGAAGGGACTAGCGGGAGAATACGAGCAGTACTTC. It specifies CSARKGLAGEYEQYF. This rearrangement joins TRBV29-1 to TRBJ2-7, with 14 bases identical to TRBD2. J was trimmed by 4 bases and V by 7 bases; bases with no gene match: 9. The CDR3 spans 15 residues. Germline CDR1 is SQVTM and CDR2 is ANQGSEA.

This sequence joins TRBV7-9 and TRBJ2-1, with D possibly matching TRBD1 (6 bases). V dropped 1 base and J dropped 2 bases, with 9 bases sitting between them. The germline V gene encodes CDR1 SEHNR and CDR2 FQNEAQ (reference sequence). The CDR3 consists of 15 residues. CDR3 coding DNA: TGTGCCAGCAGCTTAGGCAGGGGTACCTACAATGAGCAGTTCTTC. It encodes CASSLGRGTYNEQFF.

There are a few counts of this clone. This chain joins TRBV6-5 and TRBJ2-2; D gene ambiguous. CDR1 and CDR2 (germline): MNHEY, SVGAGI. The CDR3 extends over 12 amino acids. The V end was cut by 6 bases, the J end by 7 bases, with 9 bases between. CDR3 region: CASSSFLGELFF. The CDR3 coding sequence is TGTGCCAGCAGCTCGTTCCTCGGGGAGCTGTTTTTT.

This clone was found a few times. The chain uses TRBV25-1 and TRBJ1-2; unclear D gene. V lost 3 bases, J lost 2 bases, and 10 bases lay in between. Germline lookup yields CDR1 MGHDK and CDR2 SYGVNS. The CDR3 is made up of 14 amino acids. The CDR3 DNA reads as TGTGCCAGCAGTGATTTGGGAGGGAACTATGGCTACACCTTC. Protein product: CASSDLGGNYGYTF.